This TCR beta chain was observed in a study of blood T cell repertoires in COVID-19. Looking at the study overall: Spain, Italy and the United States supplied samples that represented acute and convalescent COVID-19. PBMCs, B-cell-depleted T cells, or T cells provided the cDNA or gDNA that made up the material.

Original data processing: Estimation of nucleated cell counts relied on the amplification of reference gene primers. The method was immunoSEQ multiplex PCR; TCRdb's version includes in-frame clones alone and lacks a portion of them. D and trimming were read from the DNA, whereas the V and J calls and clone size are those reported in that table. Of hundreds of thousands of clones listed, 87% are singletons. This CDR3 contains 14 residues. CDR1 is SGHTA and CDR2 is FQGNSA in the germline V gene. V lost 4 bases to trimming and J lost 5 bases; unmatched junction nucleotides: 6. The specimen sequenced was peripheral blood. This clonotype originated in a woman under 30 who had recovered from COVID-19. The chain is built from TRBV7-2 and TRBJ2-7, with TRBD2 matching over 9 bases. The CDR3, as DNA: TGTGCCAGCAGCTCAATAGCGGGAGCCGACGAGCAGTACTTC. It encodes CASSSIAGADEQYF.